The 22 T cell receptor beta chains below were found in one sample sequenced in a study of T cells after yellow fever vaccination. TCRdb re-analysed the 5' RACE reads in MiXCR, keeping a single row per CDR3 protein. The sample contains around 550,000 distinct CDR3 sequences, under 25% of which appear only once. The sample in question was PBMCs, obtained 15 days after the yellow fever booster vaccination. All receptors derive from a man aged 25 to 45 who received the YFV17D yellow fever vaccine.

This clonotype came up a few times. The J gene is TRBJ2-2, the V gene TRBV27, with D tentatively TRBD2 (6 bases). The germline gives CDR1 MNHEY, CDR2 SMNVEV (reference sequence). The CDR3 is 14 amino acids. The V and J ends lost 9 bases and 0 bases respectively, with 11 bases between them. CDR3 in amino acids: CARVADTNTGELFF. CDR3 coding DNA: TGTGCCAGGGTAGCGGATACGAACACCGGGGAGCTGTTTTTT.

This clonotype was seen more than once but under ten times. This chain connects TRBV5-1 to TRBJ2-5; possibly TRBD1 or TRBD2 for D (7 bases each). The CDR3 has 16 residues. Germline CDR1 SGHRS, CDR2 YFSETQ. V was trimmed by 4 bases and J by 3 bases, leaving 19 bases between them. DNA of the CDR3: TGCGCCAGCAGCGTCGACAGGGAGGGGTTTGAAGAGACCCAGTACTTC. Encoded protein: CASSVDREGFEETQYF.

This sequence joins TRBV4-2 and TRBJ1-4; D gene uncertain. This CDR3 comprises 13 residues. Trimming took off 4 bases at V and 6 bases at J, with 9 bases between the two ends. Germline CDR1 reads LGHNA; CDR2 reads YNFKEQ. The CDR3 nucleotides read TGTGCCAGCAGCCGAGGACGAGATGAAAAACTGTTTTTT. Protein sequence: CASSRGRDEKLFF.

The V call is TRBV18, the J call TRBJ2-3, with D maybe TRBD2 (6 bases). V was trimmed by 0 bases and J by 6 bases, leaving 16 bases between them. This CDR3 comprises 16 residues. Looked up from germline, CDR1 is KGHSH and CDR2 is LQKENI. CDR3 loop: CASSPPSGGVLDTQYF. CDR3 DNA sequence: TGTGCCAGCTCACCACCCTCCGGAGGGGTCCTCGATACGCAGTATTTT. The whole variable domain, filled in from reference TRBV18 and TRBJ2-3, reads NAGVMQNPRHLVRRRGQEARLRCSPMKGHSHVYWYRQLPEEGLKFMVYLQKENIIDESGMPKERFSAEFPKEGPSILRIQQVVRGDSAAYFCASSPPSGGVLDTQYFGPGTRLTVL.

The chain is built from TRBV27 and TRBJ2-1; the match to TRBD1 covers 8 bases. The trim removed 3 bases at V and 3 bases at J, leaving 1 base unmatched. CDR3 length: 14 amino acids. The germline gives CDR1 MNHEY, CDR2 SMNVEV (reference sequence). The CDR3 nucleotides are TGTGCCAGCAGTTTTGGGACAGGCTACAATGAGCAGTTCTTC. Its protein is CASSFGTGYNEQFF.

V and J are TRBV13 and TRBJ2-2, with 13 bases matching TRBD2. The CDR3 has 18 residues. V shed 5 bases and J 1 base; nucleotides not matched to a gene: 7. The V gene's germline CDR1 is PRHDT and CDR2 FYEKMQ (reference sequence). The CDR3 here is CASSKQGLAGLNTGELFF. The CDR3 DNA reads TGTGCCAGCAGCAAACAGGGACTAGCGGGACTGAACACCGGGGAGCTGTTTTTT.

This clonotype was picked up a small number of times. The rearrangement joins TRBV27 to TRBJ2-7; D might be TRBD2 (6 bases). CDR1 and CDR2 from the germline V gene are MNHEY and SMNVEV (reference sequence). This CDR3 contains 15 residues. Trimming removed 5 bases at V and 5 bases at J, with 19 bases between. This CDR3 reads CASSPRSGGGNEQYF. CDR3 DNA sequence: TGTGCCAGCAGTCCACGGTCGGGTGGAGGGAACGAGCAGTACTTC.

V and J are TRBV15 and TRBJ2-5; possibly TRBD1 for D (5 bases). Trimming stripped 3 bases from V and 5 bases from J, with 13 bases between. The CDR3 totals 14 residues. In germline, CDR1 is LNHNV, CDR2 YYDKDF (reference sequence). The CDR3 is CATSRGRAGETQYF. CDR3 coding DNA: TGTGCCACCAGCAGGGGCAGGGCAGGGGAGACCCAGTACTTC.

This chain joins TRBV4-3 and TRBJ2-2; a weak D match, TRBD2 (6 bases). The length of the CDR3 is 15 residues. The germline V and J ends were trimmed by 4 bases and 5 bases, with 14 bases remaining between them. Germline CDR1 is LGHNA and CDR2 is YSLEER. CDR3 sequence: CASSRGVGGTGELFF. The CDR3 DNA follows: TGCGCCAGCAGCCGCGGGGTCGGGGGAACCGGGGAGCTGTTTTTT.

The table lists this clonotype with a few counts. J is TRBJ2-3 and V is TRBV9, with 7 bases that match TRBD2. Germline V gives CDR1 SGDLS, CDR2 YYNGEE. Trimming cost V 0 bases and J 1 base; bases outside gene matches: 2. This CDR3 contains 15 residues. Here the CDR3 DNA reads TGTGCCAGCAGCGTAGGTAGCGGGCGCACAGATACGCAGTATTTT. This encodes CASSVGSGRTDTQYF.

The gene calls are TRBV20-1 and TRBJ2-7, with 7 bases matching TRBD2. The V segment lost 3 bases and the J segment 7 bases; nucleotides outside the gene matches: 6. The length of the CDR3 is 12 residues. Germline lookup yields CDR1 DFQATT and CDR2 SNEGSKA (reference sequence). The CDR3 region is CSARSGAGEQYF. DNA of the CDR3: TGCAGTGCTAGGTCGGGAGCGGGAGAGCAGTACTTC.

This chain connects TRBV12-3 or TRBV12-4 to TRBJ2-7; TRBD2 aligns across 13 bases. The CDR3 consists of 13 residues. The V segment lost 5 bases and the J segment 9 bases; nucleotides outside the gene matches: 4. The CDR3 DNA reads TGTGCCAGCAGTCCAGGACTAGCGGGAGCGCAGTACTTC. This gives the protein CASSPGLAGAQYF.

This chain joins TRBV5-6 and TRBJ2-1, with 7 positions matching TRBD2. The CDR3 is made up of 15 amino acids. The trim removed 4 bases at V and 0 bases at J, leaving 4 bases unmatched. The germline V gene encodes CDR1 SGHDT and CDR2 YYEEEE. CDR3 loop: CASSVREISYNEQFF. CDR3 nucleotide sequence: TGTGCCAGCAGCGTGCGGGAGATCTCCTACAATGAGCAGTTCTTC.

This clonotype came up a few times. V is TRBV11-2 and J is TRBJ2-7; TRBD1 matches at 9 bases. The CDR3 consists of 18 residues. V dropped 4 bases and J dropped 3; count of bases not matched to a gene: 16. Germline V lookup: CDR1 SGHAT, CDR2 FQNNGV. CDR3 residues: CASSSVGGTGTRLYEQYF. The CDR3 DNA is TGTGCCAGCAGCTCAGTAGGTGGGACAGGGACGAGGCTCTACGAGCAGTACTTC.

In nucleotides, the CDR3 is TGTGCCAGCTCTCGGGGTGGGCCGGAGAGGTACAATGAGCAGTTCTTC. Its translation is CASSRGGPERYNEQFF. This chain links TRBV27 with TRBJ2-1; TRBD2 might be the D (5 bases). The CDR3 runs to 16 residues. Germline V gene data show CDR1 as MNHEY and CDR2 as SMNVEV (reference sequence). Trimming removed 8 bases at V and 4 bases at J, with 21 bases between.

This chain links TRBV20-1 with TRBJ2-7, with D unresolved. Germline CDR1 is DFQATT and CDR2 is SNEGSKA (reference sequence). This CDR3 has 13 amino acids. V shed 6 bases and J shed 6 bases, with 18 bases lying between them. The CDR3 region is CSARFNFLAEQYF. The CDR3 coding sequence is TGCAGTGCGAGATTCAACTTCCTCGCCGAGCAGTACTTC.

In this sample, this clonotype turned up a few times. The chain carries TRBV20-1 and TRBJ2-1, with TRBD2 matching over 13 bases. Germline V gene sequence: CDR1 DFQATT, CDR2 SNEGSKA (reference sequence). CDR3 length equals 14 residues. J gave up 7 bases and V 1 base, and 1 base lay outside the gene matches. CDR3 DNA sequence: TGCAGTGCTAGAGGGACTAGCGGGAGTAATGAGCAGTTCTTC. It encodes CSARGTSGSNEQFF.

J is TRBJ2-1 and V is TRBV9, with 7 nucleotides matching TRBD2. Germline V gene lookup returns CDR1 SGDLS and CDR2 YYNGEE. The V and J ends lost 4 bases and 8 bases, in that order; junction bases with no gene match: 12. The length of the CDR3 is 15 residues. The DNA of the CDR3 is TGTGCCAGCAGCATAGGACTAGTAGCCTCCGATGAGCAGTTCTTC. This gives the protein CASSIGLVASDEQFF. Full variable domain (outside the CDR3, taken from reference TRBV9 and TRBJ2-1): DSGVTQTPKHLITATGQRVTLRCSPRSGDLSVYWYQQSLDQGLQFLIQYYNGEERAKGNILERFSAQQFPDLHSELNLSSLELGDSALYFCASSIGLVASDEQFFGPGTRLTVL.

The chain combines TRBV6-2 or TRBV6-3 with TRBJ1-2, with D hard to call. V was trimmed by 2 bases and J by 2 bases, leaving 12 bases between them. Per germline, CDR1 MNHEY and CDR2 SVGEGT. The CDR3 has 15 amino acids. CDR3: CASSYGTAENYGYTF. In DNA form, the CDR3 reads TGTGCCAGCAGTTACGGTACAGCAGAGAACTATGGCTACACCTTC.

This clonotype was recorded at least ten times. The rearrangement links TRBV6-5 to TRBJ1-1; D perhaps matches TRBD1 (5 bases). V gave up 5 bases and J gave up 8 bases, with 9 bases separating them. The CDR3 spans 11 residues. The germline V gene encodes CDR1 MNHEY and CDR2 SVGAGI. The CDR3 here is CASSQGIEAFF. As DNA, the CDR3 is TGTGCCAGCAGTCAGGGTATAGAAGCTTTCTTT.

The V gene is TRBV20-1, the J gene TRBJ2-5; weak D call: TRBD2 (6 bases). Germline V lookup: CDR1 DFQATT, CDR2 SNEGSKA (reference sequence). Trimming pared 3 bases from V and 4 bases from J, leaving 15 bases between. The CDR3 length is 14 residues. CDR3: CSASWWGSGETQYF. The CDR3 coding sequence is TGCAGTGCTAGTTGGTGGGGTAGCGGAGAGACCCAGTACTTC.

This clonotype has a handful of counts. V gene TRBV7-2 combines with J gene TRBJ2-7, with TRBD2 matching over 11 bases. Germline V gives CDR1 SGHTA, CDR2 FQGNSA. This CDR3 is built from 15 residues. After removal of 7 bases from V and 7 bases from J, the junction contained 12 bases not matched to a gene. CDR3 bases: TGTGCCAGCACTTACGCCAGTAGCGGGAGGGAAGAGCAGTACTTC. Translated, it gives CASTYASSGREEQYF.